Below are 19 T cell receptor beta chains sequenced from a single sample in a study of blood T cell repertoires in COVID-19. Only in-frame clones appear in the TCRdb table, and some are missing; sequencing was by immunoSEQ multiplex PCR. Of under 400,000 clones listed, 87% are singletons. Sequencing was done on a sample of PBMCs or T cells enriched from blood (not recorded which). The receptors were sampled from a man between 35 and 55 years old in a cohort exposed to, infected with or recovered from COVID-19 (not recorded which).

The rearrangement joins TRBV27 to TRBJ2-7; 7 bases line up with TRBD2. Germline CDR1 MNHEY, CDR2 SMNVEV (reference sequence). Trimming took 5 bases from V and 3 from J; bases not matched to a gene: 4. The CDR3 extends over 13 amino acids. CDR3 coding DNA: TGTGCCAGCAGTCTAGCGGTGAACTACGAGCAGTACTTC. Residues: CASSLAVNYEQYF.

The V and J genes are TRBV27 and TRBJ2-2; 8 positions agree with TRBD1. With 5 bases clipped from V and 2 bases from J, the junction kept 4 bases outside the gene matches. CDR1 and CDR2 (germline): MNHEY, SMNVEV (reference sequence). The CDR3 runs 15 residues. Here the CDR3 reads CASSQGAHNTGELFF. DNA of the CDR3: TGTGCCAGCAGTCAGGGGGCGCATAACACCGGGGAGCTGTTTTTT.

The chain links TRBV12-5 to TRBJ1-1; D might be TRBD1 (6 bases). CDR3 length: 14 amino acids. The germline V and J ends were trimmed by 5 bases and 3 bases, with 13 bases remaining between them. Germline lookup yields CDR1 LGHNT and CDR2 FRNRAP. CDR3 amino acids: CASGVGTFYTEAFF. As DNA, the CDR3 is TGTGCTAGTGGTGTGGGGACATTCTACACTGAAGCTTTCTTT.

The chain employs TRBV3-1 (or the pseudogene TRBV3-2) and TRBJ1-5, with D unresolved. The CDR3 has 13 residues. CDR1 and CDR2 (germline): LGHDT, YNNKEL (reference sequence). V lost 0 bases, J lost 4 bases, and 4 bases lay in between. The CDR3, as DNA: TGTGCCAGCAGCCAAGATACTAATCAGCCCCAGCATTTT. This sequence encodes CASSQDTNQPQHF.

A note on this clone: Other DNA sequences in the sample encode the same CDR3. The chain combines TRBV3-1 (or the pseudogene TRBV3-2) with TRBJ2-1; 9 nucleotides match TRBD2. J lost 1 base, V lost 4 bases, and 2 bases had no gene match. Germline CDR1 reads LGHDT; CDR2 reads YNNKEL (reference sequence). CDR3 length: 15 amino acids. This CDR3 is CASSLSGGSYNEQFF. DNA of the CDR3: TGTGCCAGCAGCCTTAGCGGGGGATCCTACAATGAGCAGTTCTTC.

V usage is TRBV13 and J usage is TRBJ1-1, with 8 bases matching TRBD1. The germline gives CDR1 PRHDT, CDR2 FYEKMQ (reference sequence). J lost 4 bases, V lost 5 bases, and 3 bases had no gene match. There are 13 residues in the CDR3. In DNA, the CDR3 is TGTGCCAGCAGCGAGGGACAGGCCACTGAAGCTTTCTTT. Protein: CASSEGQATEAFF. The full variable domain, rest sourced from reference TRBV13 and TRBJ1-1, is AAGVIQSPRHLIKEKRETATLKCYPIPRHDTVYWYQQGPGQDPQFLISFYEKMQSDKGSIPDRFSAQQFSDYHSELNMSSLELGDSALYFCASSEGQATEAFFGQGTRLTVV.

This clone was observed once. The chain recombines TRBV3-1 (or the pseudogene TRBV3-2) with TRBJ1-1, with unresolved D. Germline assignment: CDR1 LGHDT and CDR2 YNNKEL (reference sequence). The germline V and J ends were trimmed by 1 base and 2 bases, with 5 bases remaining between them. The CDR3 is 13 amino acids. CDR3 in amino acids: CASSQGLNTEAFF. The CDR3 region has the DNA TGTGCCAGCAGCCAAGGACTCAACACTGAAGCTTTCTTT.

The chain uses TRBV10-3 and TRBJ1-5; D not resolved. This CDR3 has 14 residues. CDR1 and CDR2 (germline): ENHRY, SYGVKD. Trimming left V 10 bases short and J 0 bases short, with 13 bases between. The CDR3 sequence: CATRTGNSNQPQHF. For the CDR3, the DNA is TGTGCCACCCGCACGGGAAATAGCAATCAGCCCCAGCATTTT.

The rearrangement joins TRBV11-2 to TRBJ1-6, with D possibly TRBD1 on 5 matching bases. The CDR3 has 15 residues. Germline loops: CDR1 SGHAT, CDR2 FQNNGV. Trimming removed 1 base from V and 9 bases from J, with 13 bases in between. CDR3 bases: TGTGCCAGCAGCTTAGTATGGCAGGGAACTTCACCCCTCCACTTT. Amino acid sequence: CASSLVWQGTSPLHF.

With regard to this clone: The same CDR3 also results from other DNA sequences found in this sample. The V and J genes are TRBV7-9 and TRBJ1-1; no clear D gene. Germline values: CDR1 SEHNR, CDR2 FQNEAQ (reference sequence). The CDR3 runs to 11 residues. Trimming took 6 bases from V and 6 from J, leaving 8 bases between them. In DNA form, the CDR3 reads TGTGCCAGCAGTCTCGTCTCTGAAGCTTTCTTT. Translation: CASSLVSEAFF. The whole variable domain, filled in from reference TRBV7-9 and TRBJ1-1, reads DTGVSQNPRHKITKRGQNVTFRCDPISEHNRLYWYRQTLGQGPEFLTYFQNEAQLEKSRLLSDRFSAERPKGSFSTLEIQRTEQGDSAMYLCASSLVSEAFFGQGTRLTVV.

This clone was detected a few times. The V gene is TRBV28, the J gene TRBJ1-2; 9 bases are shared with TRBD1. Trimming cost V 5 bases and J 6 bases; bases outside gene matches: 10. CDR1 is MDHEN, CDR2 SYDVKM, per germline. The CDR3 sequence is 15 residues long. DNA of the CDR3: TGTGCCAGCAGTACGCCAGGGACAGGGTGGCATGGCTACACCTTC. This encodes CASSTPGTGWHGYTF.

The chain joins TRBV27 to TRBJ2-7; maybe TRBD2 (5 bases). Germline values: CDR1 MNHEY, CDR2 SMNVEV (reference sequence). The V gene lost 5 bases and the J gene lost 5 bases, with 13 bases spanning the gap. This CDR3 spans 13 amino acids. CDR3 residues: CASSPRGLDEQYF. CDR3 in DNA: TGTGCCAGCAGTCCGCGAGGGCTCGACGAGCAGTACTTC.

The chain employs TRBV3-1 (or the pseudogene TRBV3-2) and TRBJ1-5; D not certain. Trimming took off 4 bases at V and 2 bases at J, with 6 bases between the two ends. Germline assignment: CDR1 LGHDT and CDR2 YNNKEL (reference sequence). This CDR3 spans 13 amino acids. The CDR3 sequence: CASSLARNQPQHF. As DNA, the CDR3 is TGTGCCAGCAGCCTGGCCCGCAATCAGCCCCAGCATTTT.

This clone has just one count. The rearrangement joins TRBV5-6 to TRBJ2-6; unclear D gene. Between the trimmed V and J ends, which lost 1 base and 1 base, there was a span of 9 bases. The CDR3 totals 16 residues. Germline V gives CDR1 SGHDT, CDR2 YYEEEE. This CDR3 reads CASSLYAGSGANVLTF. The CDR3 DNA follows: TGTGCCAGCAGCTTGTATGCAGGTTCTGGGGCCAACGTCCTGACTTTC.

The rearrangement joins TRBV6-5 to TRBJ1-5; a possible D gene is TRBD1 (6 bases). Per the germline V gene, CDR1 is MNHEY and CDR2 is SVGAGI. The CDR3 covers 15 residues. Deletions cut 6 bases from V and 5 bases from J, with 17 bases between. The CDR3 DNA follows: TGTGCCAGCAGAGAGGGGGTCGGGCGAGATCAGCCCCAGCATTTT. It specifies CASREGVGRDQPQHF.

CDR3 amino acids: CSARAGAGYTF. The CDR3 DNA reads TGCAGTGCTAGAGCAGGGGCTGGCTACACCTTC. The chain combines TRBV20-1 with TRBJ1-2; TRBD1 might be the D (6 bases). The CDR3 runs to 11 residues. The germline V and J ends were trimmed by 1 base and 7 bases, with 7 bases remaining between them. Germline lookup yields CDR1 DFQATT and CDR2 SNEGSKA (reference sequence).

This rearrangement joins TRBV14 to TRBJ1-3; D gene unclear. Germline-derived CDR1 and CDR2 are SGHDN and FVKESK. V lost 0 bases to trimming and J lost 4 bases, with 10 bases between them. The CDR3 totals 15 residues. The CDR3 sequence: CASSQEAAVGNTIYF. The CDR3 nucleotides are TGTGCCAGCAGCCAAGAGGCGGCAGTGGGAAACACCATATATTTT.

The CDR3 nucleotides read TGTGCCAGCACCACTGACAGGGGGCAATCTGGCTACACCTTC. Residues: CASTTDRGQSGYTF. This chain joins TRBV7-8 and TRBJ1-2; 10 bases line up with TRBD1. Germline V gives CDR1 SGHVS, CDR2 FQNEAQ. J was trimmed by 7 bases and V by 7 bases; bases with no gene match: 9. CDR3 length: 14 amino acids.

The V and J genes are TRBV7-3 and TRBJ2-3, with 12 bases that match TRBD2. This CDR3 has 16 residues. From germline, CDR1 is SGHTA and CDR2 FQGTGA. V was clipped by 5 bases and J by 5 bases; unmatched bases: 8. The DNA for the CDR3 is TGTGCCAGCAGCCCTGGCCAGGGACTAGCGGGAGATACGCAGTATTTT. Its translation: CASSPGQGLAGDTQYF.